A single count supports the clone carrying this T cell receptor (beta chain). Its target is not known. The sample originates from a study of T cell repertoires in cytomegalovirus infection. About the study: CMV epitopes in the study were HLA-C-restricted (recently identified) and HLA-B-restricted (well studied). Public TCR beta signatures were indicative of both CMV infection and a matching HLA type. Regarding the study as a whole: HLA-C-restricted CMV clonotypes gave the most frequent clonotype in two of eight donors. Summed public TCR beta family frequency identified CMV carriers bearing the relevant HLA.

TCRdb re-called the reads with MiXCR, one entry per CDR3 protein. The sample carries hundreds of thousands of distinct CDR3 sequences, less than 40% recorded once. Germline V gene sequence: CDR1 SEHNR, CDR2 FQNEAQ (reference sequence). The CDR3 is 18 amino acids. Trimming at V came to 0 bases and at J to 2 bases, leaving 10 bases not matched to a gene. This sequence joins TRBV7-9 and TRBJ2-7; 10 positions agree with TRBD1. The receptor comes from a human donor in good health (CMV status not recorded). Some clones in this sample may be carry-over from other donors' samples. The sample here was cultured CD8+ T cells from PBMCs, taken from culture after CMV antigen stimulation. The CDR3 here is CASSLAAPGTGDPYEQYF. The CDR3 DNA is TGTGCCAGCAGCTTAGCGGCCCCCGGGACAGGGGACCCCTACGAGCAGTACTTC.